What follows are 32 T cell receptor beta chains derived from one specimen sequenced in a study of T-cell memory formation after mild COVID-19 (dated by TCRdb to about 2021). Receptors were amplified or captured by 5' RACE. The data were produced on an Illumina NovaSeq 6000. TCRdb itself trimmed the public reads at Q25 with fastp, ran MiXCR and retained productive beta chains. Duplicate CDR3 protein sequences are folded into a single record with the most common DNA and genes. The sample contains some 130,000 distinct CDR3 sequences, almost 25% of them found a single time. Clones ranked in the top ten supply around a quarter of the sample. The sample taken for sequencing was PBMCs or a T cell subset sorted from them (not recorded which). Every receptor here comes from an adult woman who had mild COVID-19 (a few samples of this study predate the infection). The sample titles of this study are shuffled in the database, so cell type and time point are left out; the donor was told from shared clones.

The chain uses TRBV7-6 and TRBJ1-1; no clear D. From germline, CDR1 is SGHVS and CDR2 FNYEAQ. The length of the CDR3 is 13 residues. The germline V and J ends were trimmed by 4 bases and 0 bases, with 6 bases remaining between them. The DNA for the CDR3 is TGTGCCAGCAGCTCAAGGATGAACACTGAAGCTTTCTTT. Translated, it gives CASSSRMNTEAFF.

This clonotype appeared a few times. This CDR3 is CASSLEQAIGPQHF. CDR3 nucleotide sequence: TGTGCCAGCAGCTTAGAACAGGCCATAGGGCCCCAGCATTTT. The rearrangement joins TRBV7-2 to TRBJ1-5; maybe TRBD1 (5 bases). The CDR3 has 14 amino acids. Trimming took 1 base from V and 9 from J, leaving 13 bases between them. Germline V gene lookup returns CDR1 SGHTA and CDR2 FQGNSA.

The table lists this clonotype with a few counts. The chain couples TRBV5-1 to TRBJ2-3; D gene unclear. The germline CDR1 and CDR2 sequences are SGHRS and YFSETQ. The germline V and J ends were trimmed by 0 bases and 6 bases, with 14 bases remaining between them. This CDR3 is 15 amino acids long. CDR3 DNA sequence: TGCGCCAGCAGCTTGGCTTCCGAGTTTCGGGATACGCAGTATTTT. Translated, it gives CASSLASEFRDTQYF.

The genes are TRBV5-6 and TRBJ2-1, with D perhaps matching TRBD1 or TRBD2 (6 bases each). Germline V CDR1 and CDR2: SGHDT, YYEEEE. The CDR3 consists of 17 residues. Trimming removed 1 base at V and 0 bases at J, with 14 bases between. The CDR3 spells CASSLIGGTPSYNEQFF. The CDR3 DNA sequence: TGTGCCAGCAGCTTGATAGGAGGGACACCCTCCTACAATGAGCAGTTCTTC.

This clonotype has a handful of counts. The chain recombines TRBV27 with TRBJ2-3; 8 positions match TRBD1. The CDR3 runs 15 residues. Germline-derived CDR1 and CDR2 are MNHEY and SMNVEV (reference sequence). The V gene end was trimmed by 4 bases and the J gene end by 5 bases; junction bases not matched to a gene: 8. The CDR3 bases are TGTGCCAGCAGTTCGGGACAGGACCGCCTAGATACGCAGTATTTT. This sequence encodes CASSSGQDRLDTQYF.

This clonotype turned up a few times. The chain combines TRBV27 with TRBJ2-7; 9 bases line up with TRBD2. The CDR3 has 14 residues. CDR1 and CDR2 from the germline V gene are MNHEY and SMNVEV (reference sequence). Trimming removed 3 bases from V and 4 bases from J; junction bases left unmatched: 4. CDR3 residues: CASSLGGRGYEQYF. CDR3 nucleotides: TGTGCCAGCAGTTTGGGCGGGAGGGGGTACGAGCAGTACTTC.

The chain uses TRBV4-3 and TRBJ2-4; D uncertain. Trimming shortened V by 0 bases and J by 7 bases, and 10 bases separated the two germline ends. The CDR3 sequence is 14 residues long. CDR1 is LGHNA and CDR2 is YSLEER in the germline V gene. The CDR3 loop reads CASSQENRWNIQYF. CDR3 DNA: TGCGCCAGCAGCCAAGAAAACAGATGGAACATTCAGTACTTC.

In this sample, this clonotype turned up many times. The genes are TRBV29-1 and TRBJ2-7; 9 positions match TRBD1. V shed 6 bases, J shed 2 bases, and the junction held 5 bases outside the gene matches. CDR1 is SQVTM and CDR2 is ANQGSEA in the germline V gene. The CDR3 has 13 residues. The CDR3 sequence is CSVRTGAPYEQYF. CDR3 in DNA: TGCAGCGTGAGGACAGGGGCGCCCTACGAGCAGTACTTC.

The sample holds a few counts of this clonotype. The chain uses TRBV5-1 and TRBJ2-2; D uncertain. The CDR3 extends over 12 amino acids. The V end was cut by 4 bases, the J end by 4 bases, with 5 bases between. The germline V gene encodes CDR1 SGHRS and CDR2 YFSETQ. The CDR3 reads CASSDPTGELFF. CDR3 DNA: TGCGCCAGCAGCGACCCCACCGGGGAGCTGTTTTTT.

The chain joins TRBV11-2 to TRBJ2-5, with 7 bases matching TRBD1. Germline V gene lookup returns CDR1 SGHAT and CDR2 FQNNGV. J was trimmed by 3 bases and V by 5 bases; bases with no gene match: 9. This CDR3 is built from 15 residues. DNA of the CDR3: TGTGCCAGCAGCGGGACCGGGACAGAGAAAGAGACCCAGTACTTC. Amino acids: CASSGTGTEKETQYF.

Written as DNA, the CDR3 is TGCGCCAGCAGCTTTAGGCCAGACATCATGAACACTGAAGCTTTCTTT. As protein: CASSFRPDIMNTEAFF. This sequence joins TRBV5-1 and TRBJ1-1; no clear D. The CDR3 runs to 16 residues. Trimming removed 2 bases at V and 0 bases at J, with 14 bases between. CDR1 is SGHRS and CDR2 is YFSETQ in the germline V gene.

This clonotype was seen a handful of times. This rearrangement joins TRBV4-3 to TRBJ2-3, with D perhaps TRBD1 or TRBD2 (5 bases each). The CDR3 has 15 residues. Trimming took 5 bases from V and 3 from J, leaving 15 bases between them. Germline V lookup: CDR1 LGHNA, CDR2 YSLEER. The CDR3 nucleotides are TGCGCCAGCAGCATCCGGGACCTGGGGACAGATACGCAGTATTTT. Encoded protein: CASSIRDLGTDTQYF.

J is TRBJ2-2 and V is TRBV30; 9 bases align to TRBD2. V shed 0 bases, J shed 6 bases, and the junction held 11 bases outside the gene matches. Germline-derived CDR1 and CDR2 are GTSNPN and SVGIG (reference sequence). This CDR3 contains 17 residues. As DNA, the CDR3 is TGTGCCTGGAGTGTCCTTCTTAGCGGGAGAGGGGCCGGGGAGCTGTTTTTT. Encoded protein: CAWSVLLSGRGAGELFF.

This clonotype has a handful of counts. The rearrangement joins TRBV7-6 to TRBJ2-3; D not resolved. This CDR3 region has 15 residues. From germline, CDR1 is SGHVS and CDR2 FNYEAQ. Trimming shortened V by 3 bases and J by 0 bases, and 10 bases separated the two germline ends. CDR3 residues: CASSFAAQSTDTQYF. CDR3 coding DNA: TGTGCCAGCAGCTTCGCAGCACAAAGCACAGATACGCAGTATTTT. Full variable domain (rest looked up from reference TRBV7-6 and TRBJ2-3): GAGVSQSPRYKVTKRGQDVALRCDPISGHVSLYWYRQALGQGPEFLTYFNYEAQQDKSGLPNDRFSAERPEGSISTLTIQRTEQRDSAMYRCASSFAAQSTDTQYFGPGTRLTVL.

This clonotype has a count of ten or more. The chain couples TRBV12-3 or TRBV12-4 to TRBJ1-1; no reliable D call. V was clipped by 5 bases and J by 3 bases, with 7 bases between them. This CDR3 contains 12 residues. CDR3 protein: CASSPWDTEAFF. CDR3 in DNA: TGTGCCAGCAGTCCCTGGGACACTGAAGCTTTCTTT.

The rearrangement links TRBV9 to TRBJ1-1; perhaps TRBD1 as D (6 bases). Trimming stripped 2 bases from V and 4 bases from J, with 12 bases between. The CDR3 is made up of 14 amino acids. In germline, CDR1 is SGDLS, CDR2 YYNGEE. The DNA for the CDR3 is TGTGCCAGCAGCGTTTCAGGGGAAATCACTGAAGCTTTCTTT. This translates into CASSVSGEITEAFF. The variable domain in full, with the rest retrieved from reference TRBV9 and TRBJ1-1, is DSGVTQTPKHLITATGQRVTLRCSPRSGDLSVYWYQQSLDQGLQFLIQYYNGEERAKGNILERFSAQQFPDLHSELNLSSLELGDSALYFCASSVSGEITEAFFGQGTRLTVV.

The rearrangement uses TRBV4-3 and TRBJ1-2; 9 bases are a match to TRBD1. The CDR3 length is 15 residues. Germline V gene sequence: CDR1 LGHNA, CDR2 YSLEER. J gave up 4 bases and V 5 bases, and 8 bases lay outside the gene matches. In DNA form, the CDR3 reads TGCGCCAGCAGCACCTGGACAGGGGTGAGCTATGGCTACACCTTC. Its protein is CASSTWTGVSYGYTF.

The rearrangement uses TRBV7-9 and TRBJ2-7; possible D gene TRBD1, 6 bases. The germline CDR1 and CDR2 sequences are SEHNR and FQNEAQ (reference sequence). The CDR3 is made up of 12 amino acids. Between the trimmed V and J ends, which lost 5 bases and 2 bases, there was a span of 7 bases. The CDR3 sequence is CASSPGAYEQYF. The CDR3 DNA sequence: TGTGCCAGCAGCCCAGGGGCCTACGAGCAGTACTTC.

This clonotype was counted between two and nine times. DNA for the CDR3: TGCAGTGCTAGAGATTTCGGCGGCTTTTTAGGAAACATTCAGTACTTC. Protein: CSARDFGGFLGNIQYF. V is TRBV20-1 and J is TRBJ2-4; D call uncertain. The CDR3 contains 16 residues. Trimming stripped 0 bases from V and 6 bases from J, with 18 bases between. Germline CDR1 reads DFQATT; CDR2 reads SNEGSKA (reference sequence).

The chain joins TRBV19 to TRBJ1-2, with D tentatively TRBD1 (5 bases). CDR1 is LNHDA, CDR2 SQIVND, per germline (reference sequence). V was pared by 8 bases and J by 2 bases, with 9 bases between. The CDR3 is made up of 12 amino acids. Written as DNA, the CDR3 is TGTGCCAGTTGTCAGGGAAACTATGGCTACACCTTC. Translating gives CASCQGNYGYTF.

This sequence joins TRBV11-2 and TRBJ2-3; 8 bases are shared with TRBD1. Germline V gene lookup returns CDR1 SGHAT and CDR2 FQNNGV. The CDR3 extends over 17 amino acids. Trimming removed 3 bases from V and 2 bases from J; junction bases left unmatched: 10. DNA of the CDR3: TGTGCCAGCAGCTTTGGGCGACAGGGGAGAAACACAGATACGCAGTATTTT. Amino acids: CASSFGRQGRNTDTQYF.

This clonotype turned up a few times. The V and J genes are TRBV4-3 and TRBJ2-7, with no clear D. The V end was cut by 0 bases, the J end by 0 bases, with 9 bases between. Germline CDR1 and CDR2: LGHNA and YSLEER. This CDR3 comprises 15 residues. In nucleotides, the CDR3 is TGCGCCAGCAGCCAAGAGTCCGGTATCTCCTACGAGCAGTACTTC. Amino acids: CASSQESGISYEQYF.

V gene TRBV12-3 or TRBV12-4 combines with J gene TRBJ2-1, with D hard to call. The CDR3 sequence is 15 residues long. The V gene lost 9 bases and the J gene lost 0 bases, with 15 bases spanning the gap. CDR3 bases: TGTGCCAGTAGGTGGAGACGGAGCTCCTACAATGAGCAGTTCTTC. Amino acids: CASRWRRSSYNEQFF.

V is TRBV7-6 and J is TRBJ2-1; 12 nucleotides align to TRBD2. The germline V gene has CDR1 SGHVS and CDR2 FNYEAQ. V was clipped by 5 bases and J by 5 bases; unmatched bases: 1. The CDR3 is 14 amino acids. Here the CDR3 reads CASSRTSGDNEQFF. As DNA, the CDR3 is TGTGCCAGCAGCCGGACTAGCGGGGACAATGAGCAGTTCTTC.

The chain uses TRBV4-3 and TRBJ1-1; 10 nucleotides align to TRBD1. Per the germline V gene, CDR1 is LGHNA and CDR2 is YSLEER. The trim removed 2 bases at V and 7 bases at J, leaving 7 bases unmatched. CDR3 length equals 15 residues. The CDR3 coding sequence is TGCGCCAGCAGCCAAACCGGGACAGGGGCGATTGAAGCTTTCTTT. It specifies CASSQTGTGAIEAFF.

This chain uses TRBV12-3 or TRBV12-4 with TRBJ2-3; D not resolved. The ends were cut back, 4 bases at V and 5 bases at J, with 7 bases in the middle. The CDR3 extends over 12 amino acids. The CDR3 coding sequence is TGTGCCAGCAGTTATATCGAAGATACGCAGTATTTT. Translated: CASSYIEDTQYF.

J is TRBJ2-1 and V is TRBV7-8; D remains unclear. The CDR3 covers 12 residues. Looked up from germline, CDR1 is SGHVS and CDR2 is FQNEAQ. Between the trimmed V and J ends, which lost 9 bases and 4 bases, there was a span of 10 bases. CDR3 amino acids: CASGMGYNEQFF. CDR3 bases: TGTGCCAGTGGAATGGGGTACAATGAGCAGTTCTTC.

The rearrangement links TRBV29-1 to TRBJ2-2; perhaps TRBD1 as D (7 bases). This CDR3 region has 14 residues. Trimming removed 7 bases from V and 4 bases from J, with 16 bases in between. Germline V lookup: CDR1 SQVTM, CDR2 ANQGSEA. The CDR3 spells CSAEEGAPTGELFF. In nucleotides, the CDR3 is TGCAGCGCCGAGGAGGGGGCCCCCACCGGGGAGCTGTTTTTT.

This clonotype was found many times. The V gene is TRBV5-1, the J gene TRBJ2-7; TRBD2 matches 7 bases. CDR3 length: 13 residues. The germline gives CDR1 SGHRS, CDR2 YFSETQ. The J segment lost 2 bases and the V segment lost 3 bases, leaving 2 bases of the junction unmatched. DNA for the CDR3: TGCGCCAGCAGCTGGACTAGTGCCTACGAGCAGTACTTC. Encoded protein: CASSWTSAYEQYF.

There are a few counts of this clonotype. This sequence joins TRBV4-1 and TRBJ1-4; D is uncertain. This CDR3 is built from 12 residues. V gave up 4 bases and J gave up 7 bases, with 7 bases separating them. Germline CDR1 MGHRA, CDR2 YSYEKL. CDR3 protein: CASSRAGEKLFF. The CDR3 bases are TGCGCCAGCAGCCGGGCGGGTGAAAAACTGTTTTTT.

This clonotype was counted once. The chain has TRBV6-6 and TRBJ1-5, with 12 bases lining up with TRBD1. Per germline, CDR1 MNHNY and CDR2 SVGAGI (reference sequence). The CDR3 spans 19 residues. The ends lost 7 bases at V and 0 bases at J; junction bases unmatched: 13. The CDR3 loop is CASTGTGTGGEYSNQPQHF. The CDR3 DNA is TGTGCCAGCACCGGGACCGGGACAGGGGGCGAGTATAGCAATCAGCCCCAGCATTTT.

The chain uses TRBV5-6 and TRBJ1-5; D gene unclear. This CDR3 comprises 15 residues. The ends were cut back, 0 bases at V and 0 bases at J, with 7 bases in the middle. CDR1 SGHDT and CDR2 YYEEEE come from the germline V gene. DNA for the CDR3: TGTGCCAGCAGCTTGGGGTCCGCTAGCAATCAGCCCCAGCATTTT. This gives the protein CASSLGSASNQPQHF.